The sequence of this TCR beta chain was determined in a study of cytomegalovirus exposure and HLA in healthy donors. PCR used 60 Vbeta primers and 13 Jbeta primers. Profiled with immunoSEQ multiplex PCR; TCRdb holds only in-frame clones, not every one. The data show 200,000 to 250,000 clones, over 70% seen once. The sample consisted of PBMCs. The receptor was derived from a woman aged 55-69 years in good health and CMV-seropositive.

The CDR3 sequence: CASSKDGGPQHF. The CDR3 DNA reads TGTGCCAGCAGCAAAGACGGGGGGCCCCAGCATTTT. This sequence joins TRBV7-2 and TRBJ1-5, with D tentatively TRBD1 (5 bases). The germline V gene encodes CDR1 SGHTA and CDR2 FQGNSA. This CDR3 has 12 amino acids. V was clipped by 5 bases and J by 9 bases, with 11 bases between them.